This TCR beta chain was obtained from a study of early T cells in non-severe SARS-CoV-2 infection. Study overall: Investigators sequenced bulk RNA drawn from unsorted whole blood, and chains remained unpaired. Study conclusions and caveats: Private and CD4 specificities were missed by VDJdb matching, which favored anti-spike CD8 responses.

Each single cDNA molecule received a unique molecular identifier. From the 5' RACE reads, TCRdb called clonotypes with MiXCR, one entry per CDR3 protein. This sample has 15,000 to 20,000 distinct CDR3 sequences; under 7.5% occur once, and the top ten carry approximately 6.5%. Remarks on this clonotype: The antigen is not known.

Germline V gene sequence: CDR1 MNHNS, CDR2 SASEGT. Trimming left V 6 bases short and J 4 bases short, with 4 bases between. CDR3 length equals 11 residues. J is TRBJ2-1 and V is TRBV6-1; no firm D call. This TCR was sampled from an adult who was a healthcare worker with PCR-confirmed SARS-CoV-2 infection or an uninfected control (not recorded which). Sample: whole blood. CDR3 nucleotide sequence: TGTGCCAGCAGCATGTACAATGAGCAGTTCTTC. It is translated as CASSMYNEQFF.